This T cell receptor (beta chain) appears in the sequencing data of a study of T cells in Graves' hyperthyroidism and ophthalmopathy. Study as a whole: Peripheral blood was obtained at initial diagnosis, preceding any treatment.

There were TCR beta CDR3 regions amplified from RNA transcripts. A set of HTBI primers served as the primers for a first-round RT-PCR of the TCR CDR3. Each CDR3 protein gets one entry after TCRdb re-called the multiplex PCR reads with MiXCR. The sample shows 450,000 to 650,000 distinct CDR3 sequences, 17% of them seen only once. Ophthalmopathy cases met thresholds of Clinical Activity Score at least 3, NOSPECS grade at least 4 and duration under 3 months. This clonotype came up a few times. V lost 5 bases, J lost 9 bases, and 7 bases stayed unmatched. Germline lookup yields CDR1 LGHDT and CDR2 YNNKEL (reference sequence). The CDR3 runs to 15 residues.

Material: blood. The chain uses TRBV3-1 and TRBJ2-5; 15 bases match TRBD2. The receptor was derived from a woman aged 18-29 years with Graves' ophthalmopathy. The CDR3 region is CASSGLAGGREAQYF. The CDR3 DNA reads TGTGCCAGCAGCGGACTAGCGGGAGGGAGGGAGGCCCAGTACTTC.